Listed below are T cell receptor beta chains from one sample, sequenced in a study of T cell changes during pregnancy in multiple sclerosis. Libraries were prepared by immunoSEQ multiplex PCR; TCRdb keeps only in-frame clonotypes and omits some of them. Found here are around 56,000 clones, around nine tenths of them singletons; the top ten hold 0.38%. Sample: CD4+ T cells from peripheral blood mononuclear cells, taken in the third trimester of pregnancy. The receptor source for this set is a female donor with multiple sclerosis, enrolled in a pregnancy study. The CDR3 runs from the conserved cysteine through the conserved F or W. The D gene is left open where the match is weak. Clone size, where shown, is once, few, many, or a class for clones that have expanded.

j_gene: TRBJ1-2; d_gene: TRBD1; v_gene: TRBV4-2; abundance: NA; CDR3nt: TGTGCCAGCAGCCGGTCGGGACAGGGAGGTTCTGGGGGCTACACCTTC; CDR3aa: CASSRSGQGGSGGYTF
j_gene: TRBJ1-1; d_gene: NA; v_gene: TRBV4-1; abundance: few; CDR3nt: TGCGCCAGCAGCTTAGAGTTGAACACTGAAGCTTTCTTT; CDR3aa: CASSLELNTEAFF
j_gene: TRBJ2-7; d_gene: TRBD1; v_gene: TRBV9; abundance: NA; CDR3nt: TGTGCCAGCAGCGTAGAGGACAGGGAACCCTACGAGCAGTACTTC; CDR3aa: CASSVEDREPYEQYF
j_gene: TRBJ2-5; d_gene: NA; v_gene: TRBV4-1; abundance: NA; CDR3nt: TGCGCCAGCAGCCAAGCCCTGACAGCCGGTGGGGGGGAGACCCAGTACTTC; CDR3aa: CASSQALTAGGGETQYF
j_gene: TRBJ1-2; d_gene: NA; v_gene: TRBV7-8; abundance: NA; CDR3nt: TGTGCCAGCAGCTTAACTGCCTATGGCTACACCTTC; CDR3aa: CASSLTAYGYTF
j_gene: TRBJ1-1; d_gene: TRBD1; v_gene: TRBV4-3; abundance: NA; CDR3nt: TGCGCCAGCAGCCAAACTCCGGGACAGGGACTGGACGCTTTCTTT; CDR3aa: CASSQTPGQGLDAFF
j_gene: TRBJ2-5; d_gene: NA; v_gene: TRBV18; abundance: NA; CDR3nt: TGTGCCAGCTCCTCGGGGGATATGACCCAGTACTTC; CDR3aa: CASSSGDMTQYF
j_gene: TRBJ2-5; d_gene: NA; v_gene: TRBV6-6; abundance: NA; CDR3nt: TGTGCCAGCAGTTACTCGACAGGTCGGCAAGAGACCCAGTACTTC; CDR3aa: CASSYSTGRQETQYF
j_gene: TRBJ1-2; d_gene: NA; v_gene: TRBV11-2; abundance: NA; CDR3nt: TGTGCCAGCAGCTTAGATGGGCTTTATGGCTACACCTTC; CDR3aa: CASSLDGLYGYTF
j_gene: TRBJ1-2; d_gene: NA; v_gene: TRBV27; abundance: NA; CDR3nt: TGTGCCAGCAGTTCCATCCCGGCTGGCGGGCGATATGGCTACACCTTC; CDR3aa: CASSSIPAGGRYGYTF
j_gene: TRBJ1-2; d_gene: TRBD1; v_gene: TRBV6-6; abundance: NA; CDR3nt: TGTGCCAGCAGTCTGACAGGGAAGAATGGCTACACCTTC; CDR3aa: CASSLTGKNGYTF
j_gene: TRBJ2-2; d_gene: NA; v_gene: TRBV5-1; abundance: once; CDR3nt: TGCGCCAGCAGCTTGGTCGGCACCGGGGAGCTGTTTTTT; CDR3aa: CASSLVGTGELFF
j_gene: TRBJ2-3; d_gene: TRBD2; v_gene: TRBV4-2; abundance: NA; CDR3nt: TGTGCCAGCAGCCAAGGTAATAGGCTAGCGGGTGGCACAGATACGCAGTATTTT; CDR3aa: CASSQGNRLAGGTDTQYF
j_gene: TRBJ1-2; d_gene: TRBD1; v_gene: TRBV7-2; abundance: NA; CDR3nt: TGTGCCAGCAGCTCGCAGAGGGGACAGGGCAATGGCTACACCTTC; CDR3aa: CASSSQRGQGNGYTF
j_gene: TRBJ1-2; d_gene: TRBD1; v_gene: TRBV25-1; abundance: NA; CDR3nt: TGTGCCAGCAGTGAATTCAGGACAGGGGAAAACTATGGCTACACCTTC; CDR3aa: CASSEFRTGENYGYTF
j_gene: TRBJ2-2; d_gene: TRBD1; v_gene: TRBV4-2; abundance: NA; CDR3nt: TGTGCCAGCAGCCAAGGGACAGGGGAAAGCGGGGAGCTGTTTTTT; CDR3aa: CASSQGTGESGELFF
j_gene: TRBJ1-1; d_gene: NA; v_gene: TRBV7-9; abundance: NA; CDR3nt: TGTGCCAGCACCCCTACAGTGAACACTGAAGCTTTCTTT; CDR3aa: CASTPTVNTEAFF
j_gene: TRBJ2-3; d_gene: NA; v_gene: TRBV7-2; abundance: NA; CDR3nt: TGTGCCAGCAGCTTAGTGGCCGGAGGGGACTTCACAGATACGCAGTATTTT; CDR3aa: CASSLVAGGDFTDTQYF
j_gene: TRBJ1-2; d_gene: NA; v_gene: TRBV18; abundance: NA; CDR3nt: TGTGCCAGCTCACCAGGCAGACAAAACTATGGCTACACCTTC; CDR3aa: CASSPGRQNYGYTF
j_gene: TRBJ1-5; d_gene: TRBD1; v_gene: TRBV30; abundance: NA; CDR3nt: TGTGCCTGGACCAAGAACAGGGGAGAGCAGCCCCAGCATTTT; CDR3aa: CAWTKNRGEQPQHF
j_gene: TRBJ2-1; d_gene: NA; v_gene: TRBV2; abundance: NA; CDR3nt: TGTGCCAGCCCTATGGAAACTAGCCTGTTCTTC; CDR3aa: CASPMETSLFF
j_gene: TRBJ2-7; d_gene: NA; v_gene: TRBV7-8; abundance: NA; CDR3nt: TGTGCCAGCAGCTTAAGGCAGGGGACCTACGAGCAGTACTTC; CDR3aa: CASSLRQGTYEQYF
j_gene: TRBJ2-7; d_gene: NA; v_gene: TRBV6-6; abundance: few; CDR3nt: TGTGCCAGCAGGCAGGTCCACGAGCAGTACTTC; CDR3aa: CASRQVHEQYF
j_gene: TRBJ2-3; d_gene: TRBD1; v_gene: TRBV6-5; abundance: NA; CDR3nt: TGTGCCAGCAGTTACTCAATGGGGACAGGGGCCCCCCATTTT; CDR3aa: CASSYSMGTGAPHF
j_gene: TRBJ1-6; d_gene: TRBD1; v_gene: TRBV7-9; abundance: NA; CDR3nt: TGTGCCAGCAGCTTTTCCCGGACAGGGAGACATTCACCCCTCCACTTT; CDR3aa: CASSFSRTGRHSPLHF
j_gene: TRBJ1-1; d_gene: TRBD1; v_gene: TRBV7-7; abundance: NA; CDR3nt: TGTGCCAGCAGCCCGTGGACAGGGTATGGTGAAGCTTTCTTT; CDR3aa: CASSPWTGYGEAFF
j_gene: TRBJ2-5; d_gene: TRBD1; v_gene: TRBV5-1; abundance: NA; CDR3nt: TGCGCCAGCAGCCCCGGACAGGGCGAACAAGAGACCCAGTACTTC; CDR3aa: CASSPGQGEQETQYF
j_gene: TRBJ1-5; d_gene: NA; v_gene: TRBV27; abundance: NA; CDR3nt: TGTGCCAGCAGTCAACAACAATTTAGCAATCAGCCCCAGCATTTT; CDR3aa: CASSQQQFSNQPQHF
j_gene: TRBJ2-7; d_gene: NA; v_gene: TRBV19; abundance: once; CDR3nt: TGTGCCAGTAGTTCACAGGGCTGGGGCTACGAGCAGTACTTC; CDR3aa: CASSSQGWGYEQYF
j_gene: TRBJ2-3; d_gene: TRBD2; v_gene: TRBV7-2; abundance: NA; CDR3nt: TGTGCCAGCAGCTTAGCCGTTCTAGCGGTTAGCACAGATACGCAGTATTTT; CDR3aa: CASSLAVLAVSTDTQYF
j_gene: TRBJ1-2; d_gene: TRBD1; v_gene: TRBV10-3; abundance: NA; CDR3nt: TGTGCCATGGCCAAACAGGGGATGGGCTACACCTTC; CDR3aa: CAMAKQGMGYTF
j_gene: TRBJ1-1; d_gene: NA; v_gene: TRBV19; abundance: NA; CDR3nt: TGTGCCAGTAGTATGGGTGCGGGCGGGCACACTGAAGCTTTCTTT; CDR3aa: CASSMGAGGHTEAFF
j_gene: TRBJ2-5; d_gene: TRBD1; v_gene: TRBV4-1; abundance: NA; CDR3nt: TGCGCCAGCAGCCAGGGCGTGGGGACAGGGGGAGAGACCCAGTACTTC; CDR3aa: CASSQGVGTGGETQYF
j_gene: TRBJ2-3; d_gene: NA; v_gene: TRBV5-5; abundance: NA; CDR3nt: TGTGCCAGCAGCTCTGGCACAGGGAGTTTGGCAGATACGCAGTATTTT; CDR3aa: CASSSGTGSLADTQYF